This T cell receptor (beta chain) was found in a study of Ad26.COV2.S vaccination and SARS-CoV-2 variants (dated by TCRdb to the early 2020s). Concerning the study at large: Donors in the vaccine arm were drawn from COV1001, a multicentre, randomized, double-blind, placebo-controlled phase I-IIa trial testing Ad26.COV2.S in healthy adults. Ad26.COV2.S was administered intramuscularly at a dose of 5x10^10 or 1x10^11 viral particles, either as one shot or as two shots given 56 days apart. Sequencing of the TCRbeta repertoire served to evaluate the specificity and breadth of SARS-CoV-2-reactive T cell receptors following Ad26.COV2.S vaccination. The TCR-sequenced set comprised approximately 32 samples: roughly 19 Ad26.COV2.S vaccine recipients, 5 placebo recipients and 8 SARS-CoV-2 convalescent individuals. Participants in the trial were split at random into five groups of five each, receiving low-dose or high-dose Ad26.COV2.S once or twice, or else placebo on both occasions. Investigators did not know the trial group allocation while performing experiments and assessing outcomes. Results the study describes overall, beyond this receptor: According to the authors, total T cell responses may have been underestimated by the TCR breadth and depth analyses. Vaccine and placebo recipients had similar non-spike TCR breadth, a finding consistent with the vaccine containing only spike. After vaccination, substantial breadth of spike-specific CD8+ and CD4+ T cell responses was reported. The study lacked the statistical power to compare responses across vaccine doses or regimens. Compared with placebo recipients, Ad26.COV2.S recipients showed higher spike-specific TCR breadth (P = 0.0014).

From cysteine to phenylalanine, the CDR3 is 15 amino acids long. This entry keeps only the CDR3 DNA: 45 bases, framed from base 1. Trimming leaves V shorter by 5 bases and J shorter by 2 bases, with the junction holding 5 bases beyond the gene matches. The germline V gene (reference sequence) provides CDR1 SGHNT and CDR2 YYREEE. Reading the label with the study, this specimen's treatment or condition is: some 19 received Ad26.COV2.S at low or high dose, single or two shots; 5 received placebo; per-sample allocation not given. Repertoires of vaccine and placebo recipients were sequenced from samples collected on day 63 after the first injection. In Cohort 1b, about 27 adults aged 18-55 years were enrolled at a single site in Boston, USA, between 29 July and 7 August 2020. Ad26.COV2.S was a replication-incompetent adenovirus type 26 vector expressing a prefusion-stabilized SARS-CoV-2 spike protein from the original Wuhan strain.

TCRbeta CDR3 regions were sequenced with the immunoSEQ Assay. After extraction, genomic DNA underwent amplification by bias-controlled multiplex PCR, followed by high-throughput sequencing. On the study's bioinformatics: To quantify the absolute abundance of every unique TCRbeta CDR3 region, sequences were collapsed and filtered. Usable DNA was measured by amplifying reference genes present in all nucleated cells, and TCRbeta template counts were normalized to that usable DNA to estimate T cell fraction. Repertoire TCRs were annotated as SARS-CoV-2-specific when V gene, CDR3 amino acid sequence and J gene were exactly matched to a known reactive TCR set. MIRA supplied the reference SARS-CoV-2 TCR set, which was filtered for enrichment in COVID-19-positive ImmuneCODE repertoires so that public or cross-reactive TCRs were removed. Using the MIRA antigens, annotated TCRs were further analysed by specific ORF or by position within an ORF. Breadth was defined as the number of annotated unique rearrangements divided by the total number of unique productive rearrangements, and depth was defined as the summed frequency of the annotated unique rearrangements. Two-sided Wilcoxon rank-sum tests were applied when comparing TCR breadth between groups. The source is immuneACCESS, and TCRdb retained only in-frame sequences with V and J called. Part of the clones is not carried over; for the studies checked, unresolved V genes explain less than half of this, and the remainder is unexplained. V and J calls and clone size are those listed in that table; D and trimming were worked out from the DNA. In all, the sample holds 430,000 or so clones, and about 88% of those were seen once. About 2.4% of the sample comes from the top ten.

With regard to this clone: Its binding antigen is unknown. Base qualities are not provided; no much larger clone lies one nucleotide away.

Source: peripheral blood, taken in a trial of Ad26.COV2.S vaccine versus placebo. The receptor's source is a person between 18 and 60 years old who received the Ad26.COV2.S COVID-19 vaccine or a placebo. The chain joins TRBV5-4 to TRBJ2-1, and TRBD2 matches 9 of the central bases. The DNA is TGTGCCAGCAGGGCCGGGACTAGCCCCTACAATGAGCAGTTCTTC. Translated, this gives CASRAGTSPYNEQFF.